This T cell receptor (beta chain) emerged from a study of blood T cell repertoires in COVID-19. About the research overall: Specimens from acute and convalescent COVID-19 originated in the United States, Italy and Spain.

The CDR3 extends over 13 amino acids. Germline V lookup: CDR1 MNHEY, CDR2 SMNVEV (reference sequence). The V gene lost 3 bases and the J gene lost 3 bases, with 8 bases spanning the gap. Assay: immunoSEQ multiplex PCR; the TCRdb copy retains only in-frame clones and omits some. The repertoire consists of 200,000 to 250,000 clones, with approximately 90% occurring once and the leading ten covering around a tenth. What was sequenced was peripheral blood. J is TRBJ2-5 and V is TRBV27; tentative D call: TRBD1 (5 bases). The clonotype comes from a man aged 50-59 years with COVID-19, enrolled during active disease. Written as DNA, the CDR3 is TGTGCCAGCAGTTTCGTAGGGGAAGAGACCCAGTACTTC. It translates to CASSFVGEETQYF.